This T cell receptor (beta chain) was recovered during a study of T cell responses to AZD1222 COVID-19 vaccine. Profiled with immunoSEQ multiplex PCR; TCRdb holds only in-frame clones, not every one. The sample lists about 140,000 clones; 91% were seen once. V gave up 3 bases and J gave up 0 bases, with 12 bases separating them. The germline CDR1 and CDR2 sequences are MDHEN and SYDVKM. The length of the CDR3 is 16 residues. This sequence originates from an adult who received the MenACWY meningococcal vaccine as a control. Sample: peripheral blood, taken 28 days after the second dose of the MenACWY control vaccine. The chain is built from TRBV28 and TRBJ1-5, with D perhaps TRBD1 (5 bases). CDR3 loop: CASSFVQGLSNQPQHF. The CDR3 DNA reads as TGTGCCAGCAGTTTCGTTCAGGGCCTTAGCAATCAGCCCCAGCATTTT. Drawing the rest from reference TRBV28 and TRBJ1-5, the complete variable domain is DVKVTQSSRYLVKRTGEKVFLECVQDMDHENMFWYRQDPGLGLRLIYFSYDVKMKEKGDIPEGYSVSREKKERFSLILESASTNQTSMYLCASSFVQGLSNQPQHFGDGTRLSIL.